Listed below are T cell receptor beta chains from one sample, sequenced in a study of cytomegalovirus exposure and HLA in healthy donors. The assay was immunoSEQ multiplex PCR, and TCRdb's table has in-frame clones only and misses some. The sample contains 150,000 to 180,000 clones, around 74% of which appear only once. Sequenced material: PBMCs. These receptors were obtained from a man aged 18 to 29 in good health and CMV-seronegative. Both conserved end residues are part of each CDR3. D genes are given only for firm matches. Clone size is given for some rows only: seen once, a few or many times, or a class if the clone is expanded.

D: -; J: TRBJ2-1; V: TRBV7-9; size: few; DNA: TGTTCCACACGTAGCGGAGGGTTGAATGAGCAGTTCTTC; CDR3: CSTRSGGLNEQFF
D: -; J: TRBJ1-2; V: TRBV7-2; size: -; DNA: TGTGCCAGCAGCTTAGTAGGAGGGGCTAACTATGGCTACACCTTC; CDR3: CASSLVGGANYGYTF
D: -; J: TRBJ2-7; V: TRBV27; size: -; DNA: TGTGCCAGCAGTTGGCAGGGGCACCACGAGCAGTACTTC; CDR3: CASSWQGHHEQYF
D: -; J: TRBJ1-5; V: TRBV19; size: -; DNA: TGTGCCAGTAGTATAGCTGAGTACCCCGGGCCCCAGCATTTT; CDR3: CASSIAEYPGPQHF
D: -; J: TRBJ2-7; V: TRBV28; size: once; DNA: TGTGCCAGCAGCTACGGGTGGGCCTACGAGCAGTACTTC; CDR3: CASSYGWAYEQYF
D: TRBD2; J: TRBJ2-5; V: TRBV7-4; size: once; DNA: TGTGCCAGCAGCTCGCGTACCGGGACTAGCGAGAGGGGGGAGACCCAGTACTTC; CDR3: CASSSRTGTSERGETQYF
D: TRBD2; J: TRBJ2-6; V: TRBV15; size: -; DNA: TGTGCCACCAGCACTGGGGGGGACGTCCTGACTTTC; CDR3: CATSTGGDVLTF
D: -; J: TRBJ2-3; V: TRBV5-4; size: few; DNA: TGTGCCAGCAGGGGAGGTTTGGACACAGATACGCAGTATTTT; CDR3: CASRGGLDTDTQYF
D: TRBD2; J: TRBJ2-3; V: TRBV6-6; size: -; DNA: TGTGCCAGCAGTCGACCCCCGGGGGGTACGCAGTATTTT; CDR3: CASSRPPGGTQYF
D: TRBD2; J: TRBJ2-1; V: TRBV5-4; size: -; DNA: TGTGCCAGCAGCTTGGGTACTAGCGGGGGCTCCTACAATGAGCAGTTCTTC; CDR3: CASSLGTSGGSYNEQFF
D: -; J: TRBJ2-7; V: TRBV23-1; size: -; DNA: TGCGCCAGCAGTCTAAGACTTGCGGGATTCCTGAGCGACGAGCAGTACTTC; CDR3: CASSLRLAGFLSDEQYF
D: TRBD2; J: TRBJ2-3; V: TRBV6-4; size: few; DNA: TGTGCCAGCAGTGACGGTAGGGCGGGAGACACAGATACGCAGTATTTT; CDR3: CASSDGRAGDTDTQYF
D: -; J: TRBJ1-2; V: TRBV7-2; size: -; DNA: TGTGCCAGCAGCTTAGCGCGGGACCGCGACTACACCTTC; CDR3: CASSLARDRDYTF
D: TRBD2; J: TRBJ2-7; V: TRBV14; size: -; DNA: TGTGACCCTAGCGGCATCTACGAGCAGTACTTC; CDR3: CDPSGIYEQYF
D: TRBD1; J: TRBJ2-7; V: TRBV10-3; size: -; DNA: TGTGCCATCAGTGGACAGGGGTACGAGCAGTACTTC; CDR3: CAISGQGYEQYF
D: TRBD1; J: TRBJ1-4; V: TRBV9; size: few; DNA: TGTGCCAGCAGCCGGACAGGGGGCGCTGAAAAACTGTTTTTT; CDR3: CASSRTGGAEKLFF
D: TRBD2; J: TRBJ2-1; V: TRBV7-2; size: -; DNA: TGTGCCAGCAGCCTGGGGCTAGCGGGACCCAATGAGCAGTTCTTC; CDR3: CASSLGLAGPNEQFF
D: TRBD1; J: TRBJ2-7; V: TRBV4-1; size: few; DNA: TGCGCCAGCAGCAAGGAGGACAGGGGGTACGAGCAGTACTTC; CDR3: CASSKEDRGYEQYF
D: TRBD1; J: TRBJ1-5; V: TRBV6-6; size: -; DNA: TGTGCCAGCAGACTCCGAGGACAGGGGTCCAATCAGCCCCAGCATTTT; CDR3: CASRLRGQGSNQPQHF
D: -; J: TRBJ2-3; V: TRBV11-2; size: -; DNA: TGTGCCAGCAGCTTAGGCCCGGGCCCCCCGGGGGATACGCAGTATTTT; CDR3: CASSLGPGPPGDTQYF
D: -; J: TRBJ2-7; V: TRBV6-5; size: -; DNA: TGTGCCAGCAGTTACTCGGGGGGAGACTCCTACGAGCAGTACTTC; CDR3: CASSYSGGDSYEQYF
D: -; J: TRBJ2-6; V: TRBV27; size: -; DNA: TGTGCCAGCAGTTTGCGTGGAGACTCTGGGGCCAACGTCCTGACTTTC; CDR3: CASSLRGDSGANVLTF
D: TRBD1; J: TRBJ1-5; V: TRBV6-6; size: -; DNA: TGTGCCAGCAGTTGGACAGGGGGGAGGGGTCAGCCCCAGCATTTT; CDR3: CASSWTGGRGQPQHF
D: -; J: TRBJ2-7; V: TRBV9; size: once; DNA: TGTGCCAGCAGCGTAGATGGCTCCTGGAGCTCCTACGAGCAGTACTTC; CDR3: CASSVDGSWSSYEQYF
D: -; J: TRBJ1-1; V: TRBV7-8; size: -; DNA: TGTGCCAGCAGCTTAGCTGGCGGGGGCTACACTGAAGCTTTCTTT; CDR3: CASSLAGGGYTEAFF
D: -; J: TRBJ1-1; V: TRBV6-5; size: few; DNA: TGTGCCAGCAGTTACTCCAAAATCACTGAAGCTTTCTTT; CDR3: CASSYSKITEAFF
D: TRBD2; J: TRBJ2-5; V: TRBV7-7; size: -; DNA: TGTGCCAGCAGCGCGAAGGTAGCGGGCAAAGAGACCCAGTACTTC; CDR3: CASSAKVAGKETQYF
D: -; J: TRBJ2-7; V: TRBV29-1; size: -; DNA: TGCAGCGCGGACACCACCTACGAGCAGTACTTC; CDR3: CSADTTYEQYF
D: -; J: TRBJ2-1; V: TRBV4-3; size: -; DNA: TGCGCCAGCAGCCCCCAAACTAGTCTCAACGGGGAGCAGTTCTTC; CDR3: CASSPQTSLNGEQFF
D: TRBD2; J: TRBJ2-7; V: TRBV5-4; size: -; DNA: TGTGCCAGCAGCCCCGGGACTAGCGGGTACGAGCAGTACTTC; CDR3: CASSPGTSGYEQYF
D: TRBD2; J: TRBJ2-7; V: TRBV2; size: -; DNA: TGTGCCAGCAGTCCTCGGACTAGCGGGATCGACGAGCAGTACTTC; CDR3: CASSPRTSGIDEQYF